This T cell receptor (beta chain) was observed in a study of CD8 T cells in ankylosing spondylitis. Study results and limitations: The clones that were linked to disease were reported to be significantly enriched in matched synovial fluid samples from ankylosing spondylitis patients. Within ankylosing spondylitis blood, a TCR beta motif made up of roughly eight highly homologous variants appeared to be characteristic. Before this, some motif variants had been reported in reactive arthritis synovial fluid and blood.

It was by quantitative 5'-RACE with molecular barcodes that TCR beta libraries were made. TCRdb re-called the 5' RACE reads with MiXCR, one entry per CDR3 protein. The profile shows around 90,000 distinct CDR3 sequences, roughly 30% of them singletons. This clonotype was seen repeatedly, ten times or more. Its antigen is undetermined. Germline loops: CDR1 SGHRS, CDR2 YFSETQ. V gave up 0 bases and J gave up 4 bases; unmatched junction bases: 6. This CDR3 region has 16 residues. The sequence was obtained from a male donor with ankylosing spondylitis or in good health (not recorded which). Sequenced: blood, either unsorted or a sorted T cell fraction (not recorded which). The rearrangement links TRBV5-1 to TRBJ1-3, with 8 nucleotides matching TRBD1. The CDR3 is CASSLAVGTGGNTIYF. The CDR3 coding sequence is TGCGCCAGCAGCTTGGCCGTAGGGACAGGAGGAAACACCATATATTTT.